The clone carrying this TCR beta chain was observed a handful of times. MiXCR was run by TCRdb on the reads, yielding one entry per CDR3 protein. Altogether about 400,000 distinct CDR3 sequences are present, around 18% being singletons, with the ten largest covering roughly 9%. This entry is derived from a study of T cell repertoires in cytomegalovirus infection. What was sequenced was PBMCs. The receptor's source is a human donor in good health (CMV status not recorded). Some clones in this sample may be carry-over from other donors' samples.

The CDR3 is CASSPVGLAGSEQFF. DNA of the CDR3: TGTGCCAGCAGTCCGGTGGGACTAGCGGGATCTGAGCAGTTCTTC. V is TRBV27 and J is TRBJ2-1, with 13 nucleotides matching TRBD2. The CDR3 runs to 15 residues. V shed 5 bases and J 9 bases; nucleotides not matched to a gene: 7. CDR1 and CDR2 (germline): MNHEY, SMNVEV (reference sequence).